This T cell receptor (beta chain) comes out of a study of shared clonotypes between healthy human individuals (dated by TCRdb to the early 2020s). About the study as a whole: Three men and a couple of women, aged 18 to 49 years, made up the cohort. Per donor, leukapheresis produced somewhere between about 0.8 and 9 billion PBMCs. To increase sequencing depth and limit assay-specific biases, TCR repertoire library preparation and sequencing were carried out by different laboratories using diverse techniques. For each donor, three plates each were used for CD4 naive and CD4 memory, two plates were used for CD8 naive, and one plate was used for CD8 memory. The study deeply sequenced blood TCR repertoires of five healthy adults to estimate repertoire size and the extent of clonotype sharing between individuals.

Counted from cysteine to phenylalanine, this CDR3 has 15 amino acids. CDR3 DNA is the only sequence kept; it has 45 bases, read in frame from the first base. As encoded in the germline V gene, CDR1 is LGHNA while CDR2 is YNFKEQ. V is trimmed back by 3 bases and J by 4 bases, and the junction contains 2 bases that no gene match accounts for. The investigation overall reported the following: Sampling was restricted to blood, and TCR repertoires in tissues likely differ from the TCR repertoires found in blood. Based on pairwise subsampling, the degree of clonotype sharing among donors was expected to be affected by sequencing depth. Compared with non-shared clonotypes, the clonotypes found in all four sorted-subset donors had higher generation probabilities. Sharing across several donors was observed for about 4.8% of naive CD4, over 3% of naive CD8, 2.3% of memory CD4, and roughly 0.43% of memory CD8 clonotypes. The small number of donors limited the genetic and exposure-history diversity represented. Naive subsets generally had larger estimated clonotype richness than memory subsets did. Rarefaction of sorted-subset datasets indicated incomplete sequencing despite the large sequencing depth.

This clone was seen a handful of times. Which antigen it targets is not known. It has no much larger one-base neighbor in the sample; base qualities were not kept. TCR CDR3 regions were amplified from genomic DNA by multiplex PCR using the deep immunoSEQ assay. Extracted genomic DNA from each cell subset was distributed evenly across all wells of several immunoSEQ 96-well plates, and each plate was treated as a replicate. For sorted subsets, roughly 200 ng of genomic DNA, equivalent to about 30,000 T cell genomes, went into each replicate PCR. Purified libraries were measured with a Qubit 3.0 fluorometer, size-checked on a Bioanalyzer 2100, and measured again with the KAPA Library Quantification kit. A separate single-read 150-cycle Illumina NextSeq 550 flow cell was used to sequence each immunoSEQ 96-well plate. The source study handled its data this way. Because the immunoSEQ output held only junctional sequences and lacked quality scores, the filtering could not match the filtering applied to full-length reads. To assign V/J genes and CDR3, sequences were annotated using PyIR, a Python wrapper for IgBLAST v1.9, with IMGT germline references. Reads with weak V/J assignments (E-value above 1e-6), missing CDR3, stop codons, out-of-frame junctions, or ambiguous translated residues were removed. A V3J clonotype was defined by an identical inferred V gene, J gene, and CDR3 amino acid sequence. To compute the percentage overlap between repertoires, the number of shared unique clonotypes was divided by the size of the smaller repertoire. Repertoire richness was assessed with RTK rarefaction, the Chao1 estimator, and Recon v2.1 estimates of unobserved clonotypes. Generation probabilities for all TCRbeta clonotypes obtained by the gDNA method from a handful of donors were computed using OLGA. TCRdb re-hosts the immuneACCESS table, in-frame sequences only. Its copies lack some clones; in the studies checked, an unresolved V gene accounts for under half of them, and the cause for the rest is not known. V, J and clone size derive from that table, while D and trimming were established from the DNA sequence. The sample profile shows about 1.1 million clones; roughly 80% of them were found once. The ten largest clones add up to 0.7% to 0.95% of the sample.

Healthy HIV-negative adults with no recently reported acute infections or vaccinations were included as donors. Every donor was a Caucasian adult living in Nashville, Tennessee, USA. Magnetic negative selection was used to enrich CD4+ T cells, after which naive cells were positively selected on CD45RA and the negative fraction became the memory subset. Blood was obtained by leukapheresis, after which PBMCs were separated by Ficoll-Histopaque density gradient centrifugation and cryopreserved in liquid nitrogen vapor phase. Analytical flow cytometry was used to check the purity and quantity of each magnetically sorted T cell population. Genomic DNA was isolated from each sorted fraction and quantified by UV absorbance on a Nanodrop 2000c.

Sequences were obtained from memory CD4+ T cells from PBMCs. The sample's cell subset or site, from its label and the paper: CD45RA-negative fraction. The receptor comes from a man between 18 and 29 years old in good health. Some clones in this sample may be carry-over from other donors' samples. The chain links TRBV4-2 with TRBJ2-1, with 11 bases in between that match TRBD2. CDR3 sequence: CASSHGTSGYNEQFF. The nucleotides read TGTGCCAGCAGCCACGGGACTAGCGGTTACAATGAGCAGTTCTTC.